This T cell receptor beta chain originates from a study of neurological immune-mediated disorders (dated by TCRdb to between 2018 and 2021). About the study as a whole: Of the approximately 35 multiple sclerosis patients, about 31 had relapsing-remitting MS and 3 had secondary progressive MS. Alongside PBMC samples, the set of some 100 TCR-beta libraries contained longitudinal samples, technical triplicates, and paired CD4+ and CD8+ T-cell subsets that had been sorted. Peripheral blood TCR-beta repertoires from patients with HTLV-I-associated myelopathy (HAM/TSP), patients with multiple sclerosis, and healthy controls were compared in the study using UMI-based sequencing. Of the 65 to 70 subjects in the cohort, some 15 were HAM/TSP patients, roughly 35 were multiple sclerosis patients, and some 20 were healthy controls. Results and caveats for the whole study, not just this receptor: The highest TCR clonal expansion was observed in HAM/TSP patients, whereas the lowest was observed in MS patients, even when compared with healthy controls. No identical CDR3 amino acid sequences were shared among expanded clones across subjects, suggesting private TCR-beta repertoires in all groups. No clinical or MRI features were associated with the MS cluster, and the authors said that larger cohorts are needed. Repertoires from 18 of 34 MS patients were grouped by phylogenetic analysis into a cluster of related CDR3 sequences, suggesting a possible repertoire-level signature.

cDNA was synthesized by template-switch 5'RACE using a primer carrying a 10-nucleotide random unique molecular identifier by which each TCR transcript was tagged. Each sequencing run produced over 190 million TCR-beta sequences covering 15-18 subjects. The RNeasy kit was used to extract total RNA. Using the KAPA Real-time Library Amplification kit, TCR-beta VDJ regions were amplified with primers for the TCR constant region and the 5'RACE anchor. A first PCR added sample indexes and Illumina adaptors, and a second PCR then raised library yield. After Ampure bead purification, the roughly 650 bp TCR product was size-selected on a 2% E-gel SizeSelection system. Before pooling, library quality was checked on a Bioanalyzer, concentration was measured with Qubit, and libraries were quantified with the Kapa Library Quantification kit. An Illumina HiSeq 2500 was used to sequence the libraries paired-end at 2 x 150 bp. To increase sequence diversity, roughly 24-32% phiX was spiked into each library pool. Regarding the original processing steps: Quality-filtered reads were processed with the UMI-based MiGEC pipeline, which removed over 75% of raw TCR sequences during error correction. VDJ genes were aligned to IMGT germline references, and each clonotype was defined by a unique CDR3 amino acid sequence together with V-J genes. Clonal expansion, Shannon diversity, and CDR3 relatedness (CalcPairwiseDistances, ClusterSamples) were evaluated with VDJtools, and phylogenetic trees were built with CLCbio workbench. Expanded clones were defined as having at least 8 unique UMIs, based on coefficient-of-variation modelling across technical triplicates. Through fastp at Q25 and MiXCR, TCRdb rebuilt clones from the public reads, retaining in-frame beta chains. Each entry merges the rows of one CDR3 protein and shows their most common DNA and genes. V and J calls and clone size were set by TCRdb, not the authors. In all, the sample holds 50,000 or so distinct CDR3 sequences, and approximately 3.8% of those were seen once. Of the sample, around 1.5% is held by the ten largest clones.

Unsorted PBMC libraries were generated from 2 million PBMCs stored in RNAlater at -80 °C until RNA extraction. Multiple sclerosis patients were enrolled in a US clinical protocol evaluating disease progression by magnetic resonance imaging. Peripheral blood was subjected to Ficoll-Hypaque density gradient centrifugation to isolate PBMCs, which were then cryopreserved in liquid nitrogen. This clonotype was seen more than once but under ten times. The antigen it binds to is not known. No much larger clone is present one base from it, and per-base qualities are unavailable. From the germline V gene, CDR1 is SGHRS and CDR2 is YFSETQ. Trimming removed 0 bases from V and 3 bases from J; the gene matches leave 2 bases unexplained. The CDR3 has 14 amino acids, counting the end cysteine and phenylalanine. Of all the DNA, just the CDR3 is kept, 42 bases in frame from base 1.

Rearrangement joined TRBV5-1 to TRBJ2-7, with 8 central nucleotides matching TRBD1. The sequence came from a man in his thirties or forties with multiple sclerosis. Sequenced input: PBMCs. The nucleotide sequence is TGCGCCAGCAGCTTGGACGGACAGGGCTACGAGCAGTACTTC. Its amino acids are CASSLDGQGYEQYF. The CDR3, completed at both ends by the reference TRBV5-1 and TRBJ2-7 genes, gives the full variable domain KAGVTQTPRYLIKTRGQQVTLSCSPISGHRSVSWYQQTPGQGLQFLFEYFSETQRNKGNFPGRFSGRQFSNSRSEMNVSTLELGDSALYLCASSLDGQGYEQYFGPGTRLTVT.